Each of the 11 T cell receptor beta chains below was sequenced from the same sample in a study of cytomegalovirus exposure and HLA in healthy donors. PCR amplification relied on 60 Vbeta primers (plus 13 Jbeta primers). Repertoires were generated with immunoSEQ multiplex PCR, while TCRdb's copy carries only in-frame clones and drops some. Of around 140,000 clones in the sample, roughly 79% are singletons; the top ten hold more than 1.5%. The source material was PBMCs. These receptors originate from a middle-aged woman in good health and CMV-seronegative.

For this clone: A junction boundary mismatches the germline segment, possibly from a read error. The rearrangement joins TRBV7-7 to TRBJ2-3; D is uncertain. Germline CDR1 SSHAT, CDR2 FNYEAQ (reference sequence). CDR3 length equals 15 residues. The CDR3 spells CASSLDSGLTDTQYF. CDR3 bases: TGTGCTAGCAGCTTAGACTCGGGTCTCACAGATACGCAGTATTTT.

This chain links TRBV11-2 with TRBJ2-3, with 9 positions matching TRBD2. Unmatched junction bases numbered 10, after V lost 1 base and J lost 2 bases. Germline CDR1 reads SGHAT; CDR2 reads FQNNGV. This CDR3 is 18 amino acids long. CDR3 in amino acids: CASSLGGSSGMITDTQYF. The CDR3 nucleotides are TGTGCCAGCAGCTTAGGAGGGTCTAGCGGGATGATCACAGATACGCAGTATTTT.

The chain joins TRBV7-8 to TRBJ1-2; D is ambiguous. The CDR3 runs to 14 residues. The V end lost 1 base, the J end lost 4 bases, and 10 bases lay between the germline ends. CDR1 SGHVS and CDR2 FQNEAQ come from the germline V gene. The CDR3 sequence is CASSLVPGGYGYTF. CDR3 DNA sequence: TGTGCCAGCAGCTTAGTCCCGGGTGGCTATGGCTACACCTTC.

This chain joins TRBV7-9 and TRBJ2-2; D remains unclear. The V end lost 5 bases, the J end lost 1 base, and 14 bases lay between the germline ends. Per the germline V gene, CDR1 is SEHNR and CDR2 is FQNEAQ (reference sequence). The CDR3 is made up of 16 amino acids. The CDR3 protein is CASSPQSSGNTGELFF. CDR3 in DNA: TGTGCCAGCAGCCCTCAAAGTTCGGGGAACACCGGGGAGCTGTTTTTT.

This chain links TRBV28 with TRBJ1-1; possibly TRBD1 for D (5 bases). This CDR3 region has 13 residues. Trimming shortened V by 6 bases and J by 0 bases, and 8 bases separated the two germline ends. The germline gives CDR1 MDHEN, CDR2 SYDVKM. The CDR3 DNA reads TGTGCCAGCAGGCGGACAATGAACACTGAAGCTTTCTTT. Its protein is CASRRTMNTEAFF.

The V and J genes are TRBV28 and TRBJ2-2; D is undetermined. Germline CDR1 reads MDHEN; CDR2 reads SYDVKM. V lost 4 bases to trimming and J lost 4 bases, with 10 bases between them. There are 14 residues in the CDR3. The CDR3 region is CASSSAGATGELFF. The DNA for the CDR3 is TGTGCCAGCAGTTCCGCTGGAGCCACCGGGGAGCTGTTTTTT.

The chain is built from TRBV6-6 and TRBJ2-7; D gene uncertain. The CDR3 has 15 amino acids. CDR1 and CDR2 from the germline V gene are MNHNY and SVGAGI (reference sequence). Trimming removed 3 bases from V and 2 bases from J, with 14 bases in between. CDR3 amino acids: CASSYSRRPAYEQYF. The CDR3 nucleotides read TGTGCCAGCAGTTATTCGCGCAGGCCGGCCTACGAGCAGTACTTC.

This chain links TRBV27 with TRBJ2-6; D is perhaps TRBD2 (5 bases). V lost 2 bases and J 2 bases, leaving 7 bases between the germline ends. Germline V gives CDR1 MNHEY, CDR2 SMNVEV (reference sequence). The CDR3 has 15 amino acids. The CDR3 region is CASSLKRPGANVLTF. The CDR3 DNA reads as TGTGCCAGCAGTTTAAAGCGGCCTGGGGCCAACGTCCTGACTTTC.

This clone showed up just a few times. The rearrangement uses TRBV19 and TRBJ2-7; no reliable D call. Germline loops: CDR1 LNHDA, CDR2 SQIVND (reference sequence). Trimming cost V 3 bases and J 2 bases, with 8 bases left between them. This CDR3 is 13 amino acids long. CDR3 DNA: TGTGCCAGTAGTATCGTCGGAGCCTACGAGCAGTACTTC. This codes for CASSIVGAYEQYF.

The chain has TRBV6-5 and TRBJ1-4, with a weak D call TRBD1 (6 bases). The CDR3 has 16 amino acids. V gave up 4 bases and J gave up 0 bases, with 12 bases separating them. Germline V gene lookup returns CDR1 MNHEY and CDR2 SVGAGI. The CDR3 bases are TGTGCCAGCAGTTCGAGGACAGATGCAACTAATGAAAAACTGTTTTTT. It is translated as CASSSRTDATNEKLFF.

The chain is built from TRBV11-2 and TRBJ2-7, with D maybe TRBD1 (5 bases). CDR3 length equals 13 residues. V lost 6 bases to trimming and J lost 2 bases, with 11 bases between them. Germline-derived CDR1 and CDR2 are SGHAT and FQNNGV. The CDR3 sequence is CASRVTATYEQYF. Here the CDR3 DNA reads TGTGCCAGCAGAGTGACAGCTACCTACGAGCAGTACTTC.